The 29 T cell receptor beta chains given below trace back to one sample, sequenced in a study of radiation and T cells in renal cell carcinoma. Time point described: baseline pretreatment blood. Specified treatment: 15 Gy SBRT to primary tumor, nephrectomy 4 weeks later. The repertoire was sequenced with immunoSEQ multiplex PCR; TCRdb's copy has only in-frame clones and lacks some. In the table there are approximately 140,000 clones, around 78% of which are singletons. The specimen comprised blood, sampled from a patient whose treatment included radiotherapy and nephrectomy. These receptors were obtained from a woman aged 45-65 years with renal cell carcinoma.

This clone showed up just once. V gene TRBV5-5 combines with J gene TRBJ1-3; D is perhaps TRBD1 (5 bases). V was pared by 2 bases and J by 4 bases, with 19 bases between. CDR1 SGHKS and CDR2 YYEKEE come from the germline V gene (reference sequence). The CDR3 is made up of 17 amino acids. The CDR3 coding sequence is TGTGCCAGCAGCTTTGGTTTCGGGGGTACCTTGGGAAACACCATATATTTT. It translates to CASSFGFGGTLGNTIYF.

The rearrangement joins TRBV7-9 to TRBJ2-1; 9 bases are shared with TRBD1. V dropped 8 bases and J dropped 2; count of bases not matched to a gene: 7. Germline values: CDR1 SEHNR, CDR2 FQNEAQ (reference sequence). This CDR3 spans 15 amino acids. The CDR3, as DNA: TGTGCCAGCCTGGACAGGGGAAGACCCTACAATGAGCAGTTCTTC. This translates into CASLDRGRPYNEQFF.

The V and J genes are TRBV5-1 and TRBJ2-2, with D hard to call. The CDR3 has 13 residues. V was cut by 4 bases and J by 6 bases, with 10 bases left in between. Germline values: CDR1 SGHRS, CDR2 YFSETQ. The CDR3 sequence is CASSPGSAGELFF. CDR3 DNA: TGCGCCAGCAGCCCCGGGTCTGCCGGGGAGCTGTTTTTT.

The chain has TRBV2 and TRBJ1-2, with TRBD1 identical over 9 bases. Germline V lookup: CDR1 SNHLY, CDR2 FYNNEI. The trim removed 5 bases at V and 6 bases at J, leaving 7 bases unmatched. This CDR3 comprises 14 residues. The CDR3 bases are TGTGCCAGCAGTCACCGGGACAGGGTGGATGGCTACACCTTC. Protein: CASSHRDRVDGYTF.

CDR3 coding DNA: TGTGCCAGCAGCCAAGTTTACTCCTTGGCGGAAGAGCAGTACTTC. Translation: CASSQVYSLAEEQYF. The chain is built from TRBV14 and TRBJ2-7; D is undetermined. Trimming took off 1 base at V and 7 bases at J, with 17 bases between the two ends. The length of the CDR3 is 15 residues. Germline values: CDR1 SGHDN, CDR2 FVKESK. The full variable domain, rest sourced from reference TRBV14 and TRBJ2-7, is EAGVTQFPSHSVIEKGQTVTLRCDPISGHDNLYWYRRVMGKEIKFLLHFVKESKQDESGMPNNRFLAERTGGTYSTLKVQPAELEDSGVYFCASSQVYSLAEEQYFGPGTRLTVT.

V is TRBV19 and J is TRBJ1-5, with D possibly being TRBD1 (6 bases). Trimming shortened V by 7 bases and J by 0 bases, and 10 bases separated the two germline ends. The germline CDR1 and CDR2 sequences are LNHDA and SQIVND (reference sequence). The CDR3 runs 14 residues. CDR3: CASKGGHSNQPQHF. Here the CDR3 DNA reads TGTGCCAGTAAGGGGGGGCATAGCAATCAGCCCCAGCATTTT. The whole variable domain, filled in from reference TRBV19 and TRBJ1-5, reads DGGITQSPKYLFRKEGQNVTLSCEQNLNHDAMYWYRQDPGQGLRLIYYSQIVNDFQKGDIAEGYSVSREKKESFPLTVTSAQKNPTAFYLCASKGGHSNQPQHFGDGTRLSIL.

V usage is TRBV19 and J usage is TRBJ1-6; no clear D gene. There are 16 residues in the CDR3. V dropped 3 bases and J dropped 0 bases, with 9 bases sitting between them. Germline V gives CDR1 LNHDA, CDR2 SQIVND (reference sequence). This chain's CDR3 is CASSMHKSSYNSPLHF. The DNA for the CDR3 is TGTGCCAGTAGTATGCACAAGAGCTCCTATAATTCACCCCTCCACTTT. Together with reference TRBV19 and TRBJ1-6, the CDR3 gives the full variable domain: DGGITQSPKYLFRKEGQNVTLSCEQNLNHDAMYWYRQDPGQGLRLIYYSQIVNDFQKGDIAEGYSVSREKKESFPLTVTSAQKNPTAFYLCASSMHKSSYNSPLHFGNGTRLTVT.

With regard to this clone: Other DNA sequences in the sample encode the same CDR3. The chain combines TRBV6-5 with TRBJ2-7; 8 positions match TRBD1. Germline CDR1 and CDR2: MNHEY and SVGAGI. The trim removed 0 bases at V and 3 bases at J, leaving 1 base unmatched. The CDR3 contains 14 residues. The CDR3 loop reads CASSYSTGVYEQYF. The CDR3 bases are TGTGCCAGCAGTTACTCGACAGGGGTCTACGAGCAGTACTTC.

The chain carries TRBV30 and TRBJ2-2, with unresolved D. In germline, CDR1 is GTSNPN, CDR2 SVGIG (reference sequence). The V end lost 0 bases, the J end lost 3 bases, and 14 bases lay between the germline ends. The CDR3 loop spans 16 amino acids. The CDR3 region is CAWSVLWGRDTGELFF. CDR3 coding DNA: TGTGCCTGGAGTGTACTTTGGGGTAGAGACACCGGGGAGCTGTTTTTT.

The chain employs TRBV30 and TRBJ1-1; no clear D. The CDR3 sequence is 12 residues long. CDR1 is GTSNPN, CDR2 SVGIG, per germline (reference sequence). The germline V and J ends were trimmed by 2 bases and 6 bases, with 10 bases remaining between them. The CDR3 region has the DNA TGTGCCTGGAGTTATAGTAGCCCTGAAGCTTTCTTT. This encodes CAWSYSSPEAFF.

In its sample, this clone was seen once. V usage is TRBV7-2 and J usage is TRBJ1-1; 10 bases fit TRBD1. From germline, CDR1 is SGHTA and CDR2 FQGNSA. V trimming: 1 base; J trimming: 11 bases; junction bases outside the gene matches: 7. The CDR3 has 14 residues. The CDR3: CASSLVGTGVGAFF. The CDR3 bases are TGTGCCAGCAGCTTAGTCGGGACAGGGGTAGGTGCTTTCTTT. Full variable domain (remainder filled in from reference TRBV7-2 and TRBJ1-1): GAGVSQSPSNKVTEKGKDVELRCDPISGHTALYWYRQSLGQGLEFLIYFQGNSAPDKSGLPSDRFSAERTGGSVSTLTIQRTQQEDSAVYLCASSLVGTGVGAFFGQGTRLTVV.

Points on this clone: Other DNA sequences in the same sample also yield this CDR3. The gene calls are TRBV5-1 and TRBJ2-3; TRBD2 might be the D (5 bases). Trimming removed 0 bases from V and 0 bases from J, with 11 bases in between. Germline CDR1 reads SGHRS; CDR2 reads YFSETQ. This CDR3 comprises 16 residues. CDR3 coding DNA: TGCGCCAGCAGCTTGGAGGGAGTTCCTAGCACAGATACGCAGTATTTT. Protein: CASSLEGVPSTDTQYF.

This chain connects TRBV6-5 to TRBJ2-7; D may match TRBD1 or TRBD2 (5 bases each). This CDR3 spans 15 amino acids. The V and J ends lost 5 bases and 3 bases respectively, with 17 bases between them. Germline CDR1 and CDR2: MNHEY and SVGAGI. In DNA form, the CDR3 reads TGTGCCAGCAGTGCCGACCGGGGCTGGGGCTACGAGCAGTACTTC. It specifies CASSADRGWGYEQYF.

This sequence joins TRBV5-1 and TRBJ1-1; unclear D gene. CDR1 is SGHRS and CDR2 is YFSETQ in the germline V gene. The CDR3 has 14 amino acids. V lost 6 bases and J 1 base, leaving 13 bases between the germline ends. The CDR3 DNA follows: TGCGCCAGCAAGGAGGATCGGGGGAACACTGAAGCTTTCTTT. Translation gives CASKEDRGNTEAFF.

A single count supports this clone. The chain links TRBV7-2 to TRBJ2-5, with unresolved D. V lost 2 bases to trimming and J lost 5 bases, with 9 bases between them. Germline V gene data show CDR1 as SGHTA and CDR2 as FQGNSA. This CDR3 contains 13 residues. CDR3 region: CASSLSQGETQYF. The CDR3 nucleotides are TGTGCCAGCAGCTTATCCCAAGGGGAGACCCAGTACTTC.

The chain employs TRBV6-5 and TRBJ2-2; D is uncertain. There are 13 residues in the CDR3. Trimming took off 5 bases at V and 1 base at J, with 5 bases between the two ends. CDR1 is MNHEY, CDR2 SVGAGI, per germline. This chain's CDR3 is CASSRWNTGELFF. The CDR3, as DNA: TGTGCCAGCAGTCGCTGGAACACCGGGGAGCTGTTTTTT.

This clone was observed once. The chain employs TRBV5-6 and TRBJ2-1; 12 bases align to TRBD2. This CDR3 region has 15 residues. Unmatched junction bases numbered 8, after V lost 4 bases and J lost 9 bases. Per germline, CDR1 SGHDT and CDR2 YYEEEE. CDR3 in amino acids: CASSPTSGRLIEQFF. DNA of the CDR3: TGTGCCAGCAGCCCGACTAGCGGGAGACTCATTGAGCAGTTCTTC. Full variable domain (missing parts from reference TRBV5-6 and TRBJ2-1): DAGVTQSPTHLIKTRGQQVTLRCSPKSGHDTVSWYQQALGQGPQFIFQYYEEEERQRGNFPDRFSGHQFPNYSSELNVNALLLGDSALYLCASSPTSGRLIEQFFGPGTRLTVL.

The V and J genes are TRBV7-2 and TRBJ2-1; a possible D gene is TRBD2 (5 bases). Trimming stripped 5 bases from V and 10 bases from J, with 15 bases between. The CDR3 totals 13 residues. In germline, CDR1 is SGHTA, CDR2 FQGNSA. The DNA for the CDR3 is TGTGCCAGCAGCCCGTGGGAGCAGCAAGAGCAGTTCTTC. Amino acid sequence: CASSPWEQQEQFF.

The genes are TRBV19 and TRBJ1-2; 8 nucleotides align to TRBD1. Germline assignment: CDR1 LNHDA and CDR2 SQIVND (reference sequence). There are 16 residues in the CDR3. J lost 3 bases, V lost 5 bases, and 11 bases had no gene match. In nucleotides, the CDR3 is TGTGCCAGTAGTTCCAGGGGGCGGTCTATGGACTATGGCTACACCTTC. Its translation: CASSSRGRSMDYGYTF.

Only a few counts were recorded for this clone. Other DNA sequences of this sample code for an identical CDR3. CDR3 nucleotides: TGTGCCAGCAGTTACTCGGCGAACACTGAAGCTTTCTTT. This sequence encodes CASSYSANTEAFF. The V and J genes are TRBV6-5 and TRBJ1-1; D not resolved. There are 13 residues in the CDR3. V lost 0 bases to trimming and J lost 1 base, with 3 bases between them. The germline CDR1 and CDR2 sequences are MNHEY and SVGAGI.

This clone occurred once. V is TRBV4-3 and J is TRBJ1-1, with a tentative D call TRBD1 (5 bases). The CDR3 contains 17 residues. Germline V CDR1 and CDR2: LGHNA, YSLEER. Trimming stripped 0 bases from V and 1 base from J, with 15 bases between. The CDR3 nucleotides read TGCGCCAGCAGCCAAGACGGGGGTCCAGGGCGGAACACTGAAGCTTTCTTT. The encoded protein is CASSQDGGPGRNTEAFF.

The rearrangement joins TRBV7-2 to TRBJ2-2, with D tentatively TRBD2 (6 bases). Germline V gene lookup returns CDR1 SGHTA and CDR2 FQGNSA. Trimming cost V 6 bases and J 2 bases, with 13 bases left between them. The CDR3 is made up of 15 amino acids. The DNA of the CDR3 is TGTGCCAGCAGGAAAAAGGGGACTAACACCGGGGAGCTGTTTTTT. Its protein product is CASRKKGTNTGELFF.

This chain connects TRBV18 to TRBJ1-1; tentatively, D is TRBD1 (5 bases). The CDR3 length is 16 residues. V was shortened by 3 bases and J by 0 bases, with 14 bases between the two germline ends. In germline, CDR1 is KGHSH, CDR2 LQKENI. In DNA form, the CDR3 reads TGTGCCAGCTCACCTTCTGGGGCGGAGATGAACACTGAAGCTTTCTTT. Residues: CASSPSGAEMNTEAFF.

The chain combines TRBV10-3 with TRBJ1-6, with D tentatively TRBD1 (5 bases). Per germline, CDR1 ENHRY and CDR2 SYGVKD. The CDR3 runs to 13 residues. Deletions cut 10 bases from V and 9 bases from J, with 16 bases between. CDR3 sequence (DNA): TGTGCCACAACCGGGACTGAGACTTCACCCCTCCACTTT. As protein: CATTGTETSPLHF.

The chain couples TRBV6-5 to TRBJ1-5, with 8 bases aligning to TRBD1. CDR1 is MNHEY and CDR2 is SVGAGI in the germline V gene. The V and J ends lost 6 bases and 5 bases, in that order; junction bases with no gene match: 6. The CDR3 runs to 14 residues. CDR3 in amino acids: CASSPDREDQPQHF. The CDR3 coding sequence is TGTGCCAGCAGCCCGGACAGGGAAGATCAGCCCCAGCATTTT.

The V and J genes are TRBV28 and TRBJ1-2; D uncertain. The V end lost 0 bases, the J end lost 2 bases, and 13 bases lay between the germline ends. Germline loops: CDR1 MDHEN, CDR2 SYDVKM. The CDR3 spans 16 residues. For the CDR3, the DNA is TGTGCCAGCAGTTTATGGAGGGAGGGTTTCAACTATGGCTACACCTTC. This translates into CASSLWREGFNYGYTF.

The V and J genes are TRBV6-6 and TRBJ2-7; D may match TRBD1 or TRBD2 (5 bases each). The germline V gene has CDR1 MNHNY and CDR2 SVGAGI (reference sequence). The CDR3 length is 12 residues. The CDR3 loop reads CGTSGGSFEQYF. Written as DNA, the CDR3 is TGTGGCACCTCTGGGGGATCGTTTGAGCAGTACTTC.

This chain links TRBV7-2 with TRBJ2-7; D is perhaps TRBD2 (6 bases). Germline V gene lookup returns CDR1 SGHTA and CDR2 FQGNSA. The CDR3 is 12 residues long. V was pared by 7 bases and J by 5 bases, with 12 bases between. CDR3 protein: CASKVGGNEQYF. The CDR3, as DNA: TGTGCCAGCAAGGTCGGGGGAAACGAGCAGTACTTC. The full variable domain, in which reference TRBV7-2 and TRBJ2-7 provide the parts outside the CDR3, is GAGVSQSPSNKVTEKGKDVELRCDPISGHTALYWYRQSLGQGLEFLIYFQGNSAPDKSGLPSDRFSAERTGGSVSTLTIQRTQQEDSAVYLCASKVGGNEQYFGPGTRLTVT.

This rearrangement joins TRBV10-3 to TRBJ2-7; tentative D call: TRBD1 (6 bases). The CDR3 loop spans 12 amino acids. V dropped 6 bases and J dropped 5 bases, with 11 bases sitting between them. Germline V lookup: CDR1 ENHRY, CDR2 SYGVKD. CDR3 coding DNA: TGTGCCATCAGGGGGGCAGGTAACGAGCAGTACTTC. Translation gives CAIRGAGNEQYF.